This T cell receptor (beta chain) was obtained from a study of T cells in tumors after PD-1 blockade. This clone was seen a handful of times. V shed 0 bases and J 4 bases; nucleotides not matched to a gene: 12. The CDR3 loop spans 17 amino acids. Germline CDR1 SGHNT, CDR2 YYREEE (reference sequence). Generated by immunoSEQ multiplex PCR, the TCRdb table keeps only in-frame clones and is missing some. The repertoire holds 60,000 or so clones, with about 82% as singletons. The genes are TRBV5-4 and TRBJ2-7; 8 bases agree with TRBD1. This clonotype was obtained from a human donor with basal cell carcinoma. The sequencing used PBMCs, collected before anti-PD-1 treatment. The CDR3 spells CASSLGPGTGLSYEQYF. CDR3 nucleotide sequence: TGTGCCAGCAGCTTGGGGCCCGGGACAGGCCTTTCGTACGAGCAGTACTTC.